The TCR beta chain described here comes from a study of blood T cell repertoires in COVID-19. The protocol was immunoSEQ multiplex PCR, while the TCRdb copy is restricted to in-frame clones and leaves out a portion. This table holds under 250,000 clones, 86% found once. This TCR derives from a woman older than 75 with COVID-19, enrolled during active disease. The sequencing input was peripheral blood.

CDR3 sequence reads: CASSRRDSYNSPLHF. DNA for the CDR3: TGTGCCAGCAGCCGCCGGGACAGCTATAATTCACCCCTCCACTTT. V gene TRBV2 combines with J gene TRBJ1-6; 7 nucleotides line up with TRBD1. Germline trimming cut 6 bases from V and 3 bases from J; bases unmatched to any gene: 5. Germline V gene data show CDR1 as SNHLY and CDR2 as FYNNEI. The length of the CDR3 is 15 residues.